The 13 T cell receptor beta chains below come from one sample, sequenced in a study of control samples from healthy donors and cancer patients. This table comes from immunoSEQ multiplex PCR, and its TCRdb copy is limited to in-frame clones, with some not included. The sample has roughly 48,000 clones, more than 85% seen once. Sequencing was performed on PBMCs. These receptors were obtained from a woman between 35 and 50 years old with head and neck cancer.

As DNA, the CDR3 is TGTGCCAGCAGCTCCCGGGACAGGGGGCCGTTGGAGACCCAGTACTTC. As protein: CASSSRDRGPLETQYF. The chain couples TRBV11-2 to TRBJ2-5; 12 bases fit TRBD1. From germline, CDR1 is SGHAT and CDR2 FQNNGV. CDR3 size: 16 residues. Trimming at V came to 4 bases and at J to 5 bases, leaving 8 bases not matched to a gene.

V usage is TRBV10-3 and J usage is TRBJ2-2; TRBD1 aligns across 8 bases. The germline gives CDR1 ENHRY, CDR2 SYGVKD. Trimming at V came to 2 bases and at J to 5 bases, leaving 10 bases not matched to a gene. This CDR3 contains 17 residues. Written as DNA, the CDR3 is TGTGCCATCAGTGAGACGAGACAGGGGAAAGGAACCGGGGAGCTGTTTTTT. Residues: CAISETRQGKGTGELFF.

V and J are TRBV19 and TRBJ2-5; D is possibly TRBD2 (7 bases). V lost 0 bases to trimming and J lost 5 bases, with 10 bases between them. CDR3 length: 14 amino acids. Germline V gene sequence: CDR1 LNHDA, CDR2 SQIVND (reference sequence). CDR3: CASSIDRGGETQYF. The CDR3 DNA reads as TGTGCCAGTAGTATAGACAGGGGAGGGGAGACCCAGTACTTC.

The chain is built from TRBV3-1 (or the pseudogene TRBV3-2) and TRBJ2-1, with 7 bases matching TRBD2. The V segment lost 4 bases and the J segment 6 bases; nucleotides outside the gene matches: 12. The CDR3 covers 16 residues. Per germline, CDR1 LGHDT and CDR2 YNNKEL (reference sequence). As DNA, the CDR3 is TGTGCCAGCAGCCCCCCCTCGGGTGCGGGAGCCAATGAGCAGTTCTTC. This codes for CASSPPSGAGANEQFF.

The rearrangement uses TRBV30 and TRBJ2-2; weak D call: TRBD2 (6 bases). The V end lost 4 bases, the J end lost 6 bases, and 27 bases lay between the germline ends. CDR3 length: 18 residues. CDR1 is GTSNPN, CDR2 SVGIG, per germline (reference sequence). The CDR3 coding sequence is TGTGCCTGGATTCCCTATAGAGGAGGGGATCCTAAATCCGGGGAGCTGTTTTTT. Amino acid sequence: CAWIPYRGGDPKSGELFF.

J is TRBJ1-2 and V is TRBV28; D might be TRBD1 (6 bases). From germline, CDR1 is MDHEN and CDR2 SYDVKM. This CDR3 region has 13 residues. V dropped 2 bases and J dropped 4 bases, with 8 bases sitting between them. For the CDR3, the DNA is TGTGCCAGCAGTTTAGACAGGTCCTATGGCTACACCTTC. This encodes CASSLDRSYGYTF.

The J gene is TRBJ2-7, the V gene TRBV6-1; 7 bases are shared with TRBD1. The junction had 14 bases not matched to a gene; V was cut back by 0 bases and J by 9 bases. The CDR3 has 16 residues. CDR1 is MNHNS and CDR2 is SASEGT in the germline V gene. The CDR3 DNA reads TGTGCCAGCAGTGAAGCCTCCGAGGGGGCCTCTTCGGGGCAGTACTTC. Its protein product is CASSEASEGASSGQYF.

V usage is TRBV19 and J usage is TRBJ2-7; a weak D match, TRBD1 (6 bases). Looked up from germline, CDR1 is LNHDA and CDR2 is SQIVND (reference sequence). CDR3 length: 11 residues. The V end lost 6 bases, the J end lost 7 bases, and 10 bases lay between the germline ends. CDR3 residues: CASRSRGEQYF. The CDR3 bases are TGTGCCAGTAGATCAAGGGGGGAGCAGTACTTC. Together with reference TRBV19 and TRBJ2-7, the CDR3 gives the full variable domain: DGGITQSPKYLFRKEGQNVTLSCEQNLNHDAMYWYRQDPGQGLRLIYYSQIVNDFQKGDIAEGYSVSREKKESFPLTVTSAQKNPTAFYLCASRSRGEQYFGPGTRLTVT.

The CDR3 region is CASSLRQGALYGYTF. The CDR3 nucleotides read TGTGCCAGCAGCTTACGACAGGGAGCCTTGTATGGCTACACCTTC. The gene calls are TRBV5-4 and TRBJ1-2, with 7 nucleotides matching TRBD1. Germline lookup yields CDR1 SGHNT and CDR2 YYREEE (reference sequence). The CDR3 has 15 residues. The V gene end was trimmed by 2 bases and the J gene end by 5 bases; junction bases not matched to a gene: 9.

This rearrangement joins TRBV9 to TRBJ1-1, with 7 bases matching TRBD1. The CDR3 consists of 15 residues. Germline CDR1 is SGDLS and CDR2 is YYNGEE. With 4 bases clipped from V and 0 bases from J, the junction kept 6 bases outside the gene matches. The CDR3 spells CASSPRGTVNTEAFF. In nucleotides, the CDR3 is TGTGCCAGCAGCCCCCGAGGGACAGTGAACACTGAAGCTTTCTTT.

The rearrangement links TRBV5-6 to TRBJ1-6; D not certain. This CDR3 is built from 15 residues. CDR1 and CDR2 from the germline V gene are SGHDT and YYEEEE. V lost 1 base to trimming and J lost 3 bases, with 8 bases between them. The DNA for the CDR3 is TGTGCCAGCAGCTTGTTCGGGGACTATAATTCACCCCTCCACTTT. It encodes CASSLFGDYNSPLHF.

In its sample, this clone was seen once. The CDR3 region is CASSEWQGSGNTIYF. DNA for the CDR3: TGTGCCAGCAGTGAATGGCAGGGCTCTGGAAACACCATATATTTT. The V and J genes are TRBV25-1 and TRBJ1-3; possible D gene TRBD1, 5 bases. This CDR3 spans 15 amino acids. Trimming removed 1 base from V and 0 bases from J, with 7 bases in between. The V gene's germline CDR1 is MGHDK and CDR2 SYGVNS.

The chain combines TRBV30 with TRBJ2-7, with 10 bases that match TRBD1. Per germline, CDR1 GTSNPN and CDR2 SVGIG (reference sequence). Trimming took 2 bases from V and 3 from J; bases not matched to a gene: 4. The CDR3 covers 14 residues. The DNA of the CDR3 is TGTGCCTGGAGTTGGGGGACAGGGGACTACGAGCAGTACTTC. It translates to CAWSWGTGDYEQYF.